Sequencing of this T cell receptor delta chain was carried out in a study of gamma-delta T cells after stem cell transplantation (dated by TCRdb to the mid-2010s). The library was obtained by RT-PCR. The instrument was an Illumina MiSeq. TCRdb reran clone calling on the public reads with CATT; rows sharing one DNA sequence were then combined. This sample comprises about 5,000 delta-chain clones, less than 2% of them detected only once. The top ten hold 25% to 40% of the sample. This clone came up a few times. It has no known antigen specificity. TCRdb's listed protein matches a much larger clone and diverges from this DNA's translation at residue 3, likely through a read error; the protein shown comes from the DNA. Including cysteine and phenylalanine, the CDR3 has 18 amino acids. Only the CDR3 DNA is retained, 54 bases long and in frame from the first base. The germline V gene sets CDR1 to GEAIGNYY and CDR2 to EKD.

The V and J genes are TRDV2 and TRDJ1; a stretch of 13 junction bases matches TRDD3. The sample comprised gamma-delta T cells. The TCR originated in a human donor. It is not recorded whose cells these are; they may come from a transplant donor. CDR3 protein: CARDTILGDTYYTDKLIF. The DNA reads as follows: TGTGCCCGTGACACCATACTGGGGGATACGTATTACACCGATAAACTCATCTTT.